These 7 T cell receptor beta chains originate from one sample sequenced in a study of tumor-infiltrating lymphocytes in primary liver carcinoma. The template, approximately 500 ng total RNA, yielded TCR beta cDNA made with a constant-region primer. Three nested multiplex PCR rounds, a slightly modified ARM-PCR method, built the TCR beta libraries. Researchers ran the first two PCR rounds for approximately 9 cycles each with TRBV1-TRBV30 forward primers and a C-beta reverse primer. In TCRdb, the multiplex PCR reads were re-called with MiXCR into one record per CDR3 protein. In the table there are about 200,000 distinct CDR3 sequences, less than 65% of which are singletons. Blood RNA came from unsorted whole blood; germline DNA was also extracted. Source material: peripheral blood. The source of these receptors is a woman aged 55-75 years with primary liver carcinoma and hepatitis B virus infection.

The CDR3 loop is CASSFFGGSYEQYF. The CDR3 nucleotides are TGTGCCAGCAGTTTCTTCGGCGGATCCTACGAGCAGTACTTC. This chain uses TRBV28 with TRBJ2-7, with unresolved D. Trimming pared 3 bases from V and 1 base from J, leaving 10 bases between. CDR3 length equals 14 residues. Germline V gene data show CDR1 as MDHEN and CDR2 as SYDVKM.

This clonotype was observed many times. This rearrangement joins TRBV12-3 or TRBV12-4 to TRBJ1-2; D not certain. The CDR3 covers 15 residues. V dropped 3 bases and J dropped 0 bases, with 11 bases sitting between them. The CDR3 loop is CASSFGRRANYGYTF. The CDR3 DNA follows: TGTGCCAGCAGTTTTGGACGCAGAGCTAACTATGGCTACACCTTC.

This clonotype was detected a few times. The rearrangement uses TRBV10-3 and TRBJ2-1; TRBD2 matches 9 bases. The length of the CDR3 is 15 residues. Germline CDR1 reads ENHRY; CDR2 reads SYGVKD. The V segment lost 3 bases and the J segment 6 bases; nucleotides outside the gene matches: 6. The CDR3 bases are TGTGCCATCAGTGATCGCGGGAGGGCAACCAATGAGCAGTTCTTC. Protein: CAISDRGRATNEQFF.

Regarding this clonotype: It may be a read error: a sequence one base away is much more abundant. This rearrangement joins TRBV4-1 to TRBJ2-3, with D possibly being TRBD1 or TRBD2 (5 bases each). This CDR3 has 17 amino acids. V was trimmed by 3 bases and J by 4 bases, leaving 20 bases between them. The germline V gene has CDR1 MGHRA and CDR2 YSYEKL. CDR3 in DNA: TGCGCCAGCAGCCACCCTGGGAGTCGAGGGGCTGCAGATACGCAGTATTTT. It yields the protein CASSHPGSRGAADTQYF.

This clonotype appeared a single time. This CDR3 is missing its conserved last phenylalanine or tryptophan, likely due to a read error. The rearrangement uses TRBV11-2 and TRBJ2-5; TRBD1 matches 9 bases. Germline CDR1 SGHAT, CDR2 FQNNGV. The CDR3 loop spans 15 amino acids. The CDR3 loop is CVSSLRTGEGETQYL. CDR3 nucleotides: TGTGTCAGCAGTTTAAGGACAGGGGAAGGGGAGACCCAGTACCTC.

Comments on this clonotype: The germline gene is not matched at one end of the junction; a read error may be the cause. V usage is TRBV6-1 and J usage is TRBJ1-4; unclear D gene. The germline V gene encodes CDR1 MNHNS and CDR2 SASEGT. The CDR3 spans 16 residues. Here the CDR3 DNA reads TGTGCCAGCAGTGAACAAAAGGCTGCCTATAATGAAAAACTGCTTTTT. Amino acid sequence: CASSEQKAAYNEKLLF.

About this clonotype itself: Since a much larger clone is just one base distant, this may be a read error. The chain is built from TRBV6-5 and TRBJ2-7, with D possibly being TRBD1 (6 bases). The CDR3 loop spans 14 amino acids. V was pared by 6 bases and J by 6 bases, with 18 bases between. Per germline, CDR1 MNHEY and CDR2 SVGAGI. CDR3 in amino acids: CASRNPRGRAEQYF. DNA of the CDR3: TGTGCCAGCAGAAACCCCAGGGGAAGGGCCGAGCAGTACTTC.